These T cell receptor beta chains were read from a single sample in a study of identical twins. TCRdb passed the 5' RACE reads through MiXCR, listing each CDR3 protein once. Of roughly 490,000 distinct CDR3 sequences listed, 14% are singletons. The sample was also reused in another study, on yellow fever vaccine responses in identical twins.

Sequencing used CD4+ T cells sorted from blood. The receptor set was obtained from a woman aged 18-35 years in good health. The CDR3 runs from the conserved cysteine through the conserved F or W. The D gene is left open where the match is weak. A row's size may be missing; if present it is once, few, many or a size class.

TGTGCCAGCAGCCCATTAGCGGGGGGACTATCTCGATCCACAGATACGCAGTATTTT	CASSPLAGGLSRSTDTQYF	TRBJ2-3	TRBD2	-	TRBV11-2
TGTGCCAGCAGTTCAGATGTCTCAGATACGCAGTATTTT	CASSSDVSDTQYF	TRBJ2-3	-	-	TRBV12-3/TRBV12-4
TGTGCCAGCAGCTTGGTCTGGACAGCGAACACCGGGGAGCTGTTTTTT	CASSLVWTANTGELFF	TRBJ2-2	-	-	TRBV5-5
TGCAGTGCGCCGATTAACTATGGCTACACCTTC	CSAPINYGYTF	TRBJ1-2	-	-	TRBV20-1
TGTGCCAGCAGCGTAGGCTTCCTGTCGGGGCAGGGAGAAGTCGAGCAGTACTTC	CASSVGFLSGQGEVEQYF	TRBJ2-7	-	many	TRBV9
TGTGCCAGCAGCTACCAGGGTCCCCAAGAGACCCAGTACTTC	CASSYQGPQETQYF	TRBJ2-5	-	-	TRBV7-9
TGTGCCAGCAGCTCCCATCTAGCGGGAGGGATCCACGGCTCCTACGAGCAGTACTTC	CASSSHLAGGIHGSYEQYF	TRBJ2-7	TRBD2	few	TRBV7-8
TGCAGCGTACCGGACAGGGGAGGGTCCGGGGAGCTGTTTTTT	CSVPDRGGSGELFF	TRBJ2-2	TRBD1	few	TRBV29-1
TGTGCCAGCAGTCAGCAGCCCACCGGGGAGCTGTTTTTT	CASSQQPTGELFF	TRBJ2-2	-	few	TRBV2
TGTGCCAGCAGCCCTCGTTCTCTCCGGCTAGTCACTTTTTACAATGAGCAGTTCTTC	CASSPRSLRLVTFYNEQFF	TRBJ2-1	-	-	TRBV11-1
TGTGCCAGCAGTACCCGCGGACGCCGCTCTGGAAACACCATATATTTT	CASSTRGRRSGNTIYF	TRBJ1-3	-	-	TRBV6-1
TGCAGCGTTGACGACGGACCCGGCGAGCAGTACTTC	CSVDDGPGEQYF	TRBJ2-7	-	many	TRBV29-1
TGCAGTGCTCAGAGCGGGCGGGGGGGCACCGGGGAGCTGTTTTTT	CSAQSGRGGTGELFF	TRBJ2-2	TRBD2	-	TRBV20-1
TGTGCCAGCAGGGCCGCCGGGACTAGCTCCTACAATGAGCAGTTCTTC	CASRAAGTSSYNEQFF	TRBJ2-1	TRBD2	few	TRBV11-2
TGTGCCAGCAGTAATTGGGACCGCGTCGGAGAGACCCAGTACTTC	CASSNWDRVGETQYF	TRBJ2-5	-	-	TRBV12-3/TRBV12-4
TGTGCCAGCAGCTTAGAGGGAAGGTCGGCCGAGCAGTACTTC	CASSLEGRSAEQYF	TRBJ2-7	-	-	TRBV7-9
TGTGCCAGCAGGCAGTCTAGCACAGATACGCAGTATTTT	CASRQSSTDTQYF	TRBJ2-3	-	-	TRBV25-1
TGTGCCAGCAGTTACTTACAGAAAGAGACCCAGTACTTC	CASSYLQKETQYF	TRBJ2-5	-	-	TRBV6-5
TGTGCCAGCAGCATTACAGGGTCTGGGGCCAACGTCCTGACTTTC	CASSITGSGANVLTF	TRBJ2-6	-	many	TRBV3-1
TGCGCCAGCAGTGTGGACGGAGGCCTCTATGAGCAGTTCTTC	CASSVDGGLYEQFF	TRBJ2-1	-	-	TRBV5-1
TGTGCCAGCAGTTTCCAACAGGGGGGTGGCTACACCTTC	CASSFQQGGGYTF	TRBJ1-2	TRBD1	many	TRBV12-3/TRBV12-4
TGCGCCAGCAGCACGGCCGGGACGGCGCCTATGAACACTGAAGCTTTCTTT	CASSTAGTAPMNTEAFF	TRBJ1-1	-	once	TRBV5-1
TGTGCCAGCTCACCTACTTGGAACACCGGGGAGCTGTTTTTT	CASSPTWNTGELFF	TRBJ2-2	-	-	TRBV18